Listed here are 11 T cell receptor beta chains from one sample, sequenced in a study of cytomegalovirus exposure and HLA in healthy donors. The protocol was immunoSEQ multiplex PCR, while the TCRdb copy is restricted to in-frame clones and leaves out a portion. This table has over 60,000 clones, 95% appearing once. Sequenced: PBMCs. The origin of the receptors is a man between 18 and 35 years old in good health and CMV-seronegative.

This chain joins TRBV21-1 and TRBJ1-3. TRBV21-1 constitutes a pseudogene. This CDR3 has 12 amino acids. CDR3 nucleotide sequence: TGTGCCAGCAGCAAAGGAGAAAACACCATATATTTT. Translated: CASSKGENTIYF.

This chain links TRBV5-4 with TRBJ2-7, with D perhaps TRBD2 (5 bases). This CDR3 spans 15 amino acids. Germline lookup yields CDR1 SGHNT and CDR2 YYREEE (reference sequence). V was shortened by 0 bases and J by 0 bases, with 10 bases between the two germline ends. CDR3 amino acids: CASSLEGDYSYEQYF. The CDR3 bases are TGTGCCAGCAGCTTGGAGGGCGACTACTCCTACGAGCAGTACTTC.

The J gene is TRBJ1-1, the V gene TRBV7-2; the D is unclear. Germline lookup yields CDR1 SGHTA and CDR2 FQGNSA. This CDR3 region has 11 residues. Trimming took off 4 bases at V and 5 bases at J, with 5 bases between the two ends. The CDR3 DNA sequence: TGTGCCAGCAGCTCCTATACTGAAGCTTTCTTT. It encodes CASSSYTEAFF.

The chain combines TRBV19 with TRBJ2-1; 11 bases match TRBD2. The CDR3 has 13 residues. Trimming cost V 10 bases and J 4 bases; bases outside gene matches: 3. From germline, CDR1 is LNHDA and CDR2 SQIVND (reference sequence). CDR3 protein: CATSGGLYNEQFF. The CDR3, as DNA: TGTGCCACTAGCGGGGGGCTATACAATGAGCAGTTCTTC.

CDR3 in DNA: TGTGCCAGCAGTTTCGGGCAGGGAAAGGGCTACACCTTC. It codes for CASSFGQGKGYTF. The rearrangement uses TRBV27 and TRBJ1-2; maybe TRBD1 (5 bases). Germline V gene data show CDR1 as MNHEY and CDR2 as SMNVEV (reference sequence). The V end lost 3 bases, the J end lost 8 bases, and 13 bases lay between the germline ends. This CDR3 is 13 amino acids long.

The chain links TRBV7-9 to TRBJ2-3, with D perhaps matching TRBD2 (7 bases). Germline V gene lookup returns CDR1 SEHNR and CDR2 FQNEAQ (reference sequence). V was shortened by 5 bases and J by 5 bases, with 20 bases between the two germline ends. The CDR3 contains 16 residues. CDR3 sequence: CASSPMDGGAGDTQYF. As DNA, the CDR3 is TGTGCCAGCAGCCCAATGGATGGGGGGGCGGGAGATACGCAGTATTTT.

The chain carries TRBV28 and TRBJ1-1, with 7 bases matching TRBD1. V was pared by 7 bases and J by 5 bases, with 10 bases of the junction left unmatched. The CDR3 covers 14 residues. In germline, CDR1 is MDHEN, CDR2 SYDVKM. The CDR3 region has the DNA TGTGCCAGCACCCAAGGGGGCAAGTGGACTGAAGCTTTCTTT. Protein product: CASTQGGKWTEAFF.

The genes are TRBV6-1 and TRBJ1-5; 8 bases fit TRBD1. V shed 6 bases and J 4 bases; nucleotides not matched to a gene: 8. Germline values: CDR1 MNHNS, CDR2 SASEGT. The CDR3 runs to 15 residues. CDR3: CASSQGGQANQPQHF. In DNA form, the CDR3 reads TGTGCCAGCAGCCAAGGGGGACAGGCTAATCAGCCCCAGCATTTT.

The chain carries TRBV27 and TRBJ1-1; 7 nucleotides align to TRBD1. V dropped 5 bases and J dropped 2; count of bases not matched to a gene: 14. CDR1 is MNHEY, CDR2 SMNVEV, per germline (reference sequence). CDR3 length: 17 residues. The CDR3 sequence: CASSQGQVPYLNTEAFF. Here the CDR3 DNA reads TGTGCCAGCAGTCAAGGACAGGTCCCATACTTAAACACTGAAGCTTTCTTT.

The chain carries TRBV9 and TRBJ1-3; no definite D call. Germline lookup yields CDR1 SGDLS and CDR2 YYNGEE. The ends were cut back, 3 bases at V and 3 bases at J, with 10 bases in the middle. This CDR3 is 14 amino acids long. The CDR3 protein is CASSAALYGNTIYF. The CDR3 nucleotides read TGTGCCAGCAGCGCTGCACTATATGGAAACACCATATATTTT.

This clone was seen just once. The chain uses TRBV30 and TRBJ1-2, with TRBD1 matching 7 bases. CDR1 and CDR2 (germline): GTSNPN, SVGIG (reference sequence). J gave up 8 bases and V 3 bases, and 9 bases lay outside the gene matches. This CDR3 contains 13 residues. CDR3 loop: CAWSRTGEGGYTF. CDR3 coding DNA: TGTGCCTGGAGCCGCACAGGGGAAGGGGGCTACACCTTC.